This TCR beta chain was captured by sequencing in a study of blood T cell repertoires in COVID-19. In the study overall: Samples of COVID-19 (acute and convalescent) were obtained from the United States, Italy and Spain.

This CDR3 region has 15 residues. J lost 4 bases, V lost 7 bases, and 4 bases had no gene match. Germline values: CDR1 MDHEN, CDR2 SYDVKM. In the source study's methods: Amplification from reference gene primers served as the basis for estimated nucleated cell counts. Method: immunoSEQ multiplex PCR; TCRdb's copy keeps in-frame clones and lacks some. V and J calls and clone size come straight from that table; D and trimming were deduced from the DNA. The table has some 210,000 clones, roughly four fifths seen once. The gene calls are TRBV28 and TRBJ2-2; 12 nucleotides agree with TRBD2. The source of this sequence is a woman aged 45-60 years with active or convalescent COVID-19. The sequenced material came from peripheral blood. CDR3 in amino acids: CASTSGGAGTGELFF. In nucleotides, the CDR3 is TGTGCCAGCACTAGCGGGGGGGCCGGCACCGGGGAGCTGTTTTTT.